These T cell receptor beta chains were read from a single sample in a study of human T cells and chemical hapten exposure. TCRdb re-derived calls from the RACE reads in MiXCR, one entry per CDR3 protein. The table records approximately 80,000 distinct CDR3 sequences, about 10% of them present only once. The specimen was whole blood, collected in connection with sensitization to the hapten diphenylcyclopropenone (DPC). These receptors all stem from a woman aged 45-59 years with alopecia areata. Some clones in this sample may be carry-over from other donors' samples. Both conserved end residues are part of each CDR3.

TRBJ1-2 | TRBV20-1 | CSARDPAAVGRYGYTF
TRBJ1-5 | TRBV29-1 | CSVSGGGNQPQHF
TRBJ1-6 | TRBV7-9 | CASSPTDSDNSPLHF
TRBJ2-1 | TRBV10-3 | CAISEFVGAIYNEQFF
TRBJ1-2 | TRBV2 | CASSVSYSNYGYTF
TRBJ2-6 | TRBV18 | CASSPQGLSFAGANVLTF
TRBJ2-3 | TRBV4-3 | CASSQDRWSTDTQYF
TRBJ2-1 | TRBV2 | CASLTSGTIGNNEQFF
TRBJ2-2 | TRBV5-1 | CASLLTAGSTGELFF
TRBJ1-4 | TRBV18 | CASSPWGQGAEKLFF
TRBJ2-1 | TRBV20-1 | CSARDRETALDEQFF
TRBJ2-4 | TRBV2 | CASSEADGLAGAKNIQYF
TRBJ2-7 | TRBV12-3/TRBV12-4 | CASSSRDRIWQQYF
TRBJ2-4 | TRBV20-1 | CSARASGVTLPKNIQYF
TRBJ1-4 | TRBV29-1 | CSVVYLDEKLFF
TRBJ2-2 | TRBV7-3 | CASSYRDRANTGELFF
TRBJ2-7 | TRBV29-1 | CSVARTGPTQQYF
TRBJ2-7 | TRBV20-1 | CSAGQGAYEQYF
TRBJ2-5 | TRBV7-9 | CASSLGRGFQETQYF
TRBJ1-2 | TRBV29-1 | CSANGGHWYGYTF
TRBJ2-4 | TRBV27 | CASRSLILAKNIQYF
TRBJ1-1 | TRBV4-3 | CASSQELVRAAFF
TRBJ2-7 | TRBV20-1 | CSAIVTGPSYEQYF
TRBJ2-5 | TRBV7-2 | CASSFNRWTSEETQYF
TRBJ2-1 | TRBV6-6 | CASSIQGSQGNEQFF
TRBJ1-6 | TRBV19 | CASSTTGTPSPLHF
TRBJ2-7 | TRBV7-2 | CASSRTSGSYEQYF
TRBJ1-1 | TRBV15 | CATSRSTRGTEAFF
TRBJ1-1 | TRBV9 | CASSPSGSLAGAEAFF
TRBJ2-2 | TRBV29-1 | CSVTGSTGELFF
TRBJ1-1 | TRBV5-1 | CASSPRKNTEAFF
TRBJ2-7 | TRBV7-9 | CASSLRGAGYEQYF
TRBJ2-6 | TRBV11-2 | CASSASRAVSSGANVLTF
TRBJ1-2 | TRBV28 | CASSSADRTNYGYTF
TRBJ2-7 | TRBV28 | CASSLGREQYF
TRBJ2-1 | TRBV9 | CASSRGGPYNEQFF
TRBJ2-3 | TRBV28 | CASSFPSGVSTDTQYF
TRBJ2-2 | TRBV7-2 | CASSLYQSGELFF
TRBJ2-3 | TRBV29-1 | CSGQSDTQYF
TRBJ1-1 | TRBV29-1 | CSVWAQGSTEAFF
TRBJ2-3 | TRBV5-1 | CASTLAGAFTDTQYF
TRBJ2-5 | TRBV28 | CASTLTGGKKTQYF
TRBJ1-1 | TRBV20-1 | CSASPPLGWGDTEAFF
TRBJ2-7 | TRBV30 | CAWSQGRQGTEYEQYF
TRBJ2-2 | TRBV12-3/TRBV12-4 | CASSHRTSGNTGELFF
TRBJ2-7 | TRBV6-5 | CASRPGGAKSLSEQYF
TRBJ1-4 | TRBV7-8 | CASSQGGGREKLFF
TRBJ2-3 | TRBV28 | CASSRRTGAGTDTQYF
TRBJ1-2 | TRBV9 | CASSVIGGNYGYTF
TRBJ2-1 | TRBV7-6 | CASSLARASGSYNEQFF
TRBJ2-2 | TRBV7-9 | CASSFKPGQGAKYTGELFF
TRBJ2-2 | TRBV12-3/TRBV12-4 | CASSLIRGGELFF
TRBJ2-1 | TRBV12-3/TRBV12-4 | CASTRDRPANEQFF
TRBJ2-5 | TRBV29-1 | CSVRGLGAQETQYF
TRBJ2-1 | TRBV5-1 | CASSFTWNEQFF